This section outlines one T cell receptor beta chain sequence together with its context. What antigen it recognizes has not been identified. Base quality data are lacking; no much larger clone is found one base away. Library preparation used the immunoSEQ multiplex PCR assay. For the multiplex PCR, a mixture combining 60 forward primers for TCR Vbeta segments and 13 reverse primers for TCR Jbeta segments was used. The CDR3 region of rearranged TCR beta genes was amplified from genomic DNA with a multiplex PCR assay. On the Illumina HiSeq System, the amplified TCR beta libraries were sequenced as 87-base-pair reads. Turning to the authors' computational methods: A later analysis tallied approximately 87 million unique TCR beta chains across the 600 to 700 repertoires, and about 10 million of those chains were shared by two or more donors. Raw reads were error-corrected and collapsed into unique sequences with a nearest-neighbor algorithm that merged closely related sequences to remove PCR and sequencing errors. V, D and J gene segments were assigned by aligning CDR3 sequences to IMGT reference sequences. For a sequence to be retained, at least a six-nucleotide match to both a V gene segment and a J gene segment was required. Rearrangements were classified as productive when the CDR3 lacked stop codons and remained in frame with V and J, and all other rearrangements were classified as non-productive. CDR3 was defined by IMGT convention, running from the second conserved V-encoded cysteine to the conserved J-encoded phenylalanine. The earlier analysis of approximately 590 of the donors excluded any sequence lacking an unambiguous match to a single V gene segment. An earlier analysis of a few hundred of the donors classified V segments as functional when productive rearrangements were above 56.7% and as segregating when the standard deviation between donors was above 5%. A statistical classification framework was developed to diagnose cytomegalovirus status using the catalog of TCR beta chain sequences. In a later analysis, V and J genes were assigned by comparing TCR nucleotide sequences against IMGT/GENE-DB human TR gene sequences. Using the TCRdist pipeline, a later analysis assigned CDR3 sequences along with most-parsimonious VDJ recombination scenarios. In a later analysis, each TCR beta chain was defined by its CDR3 amino acid sequence together with its V-gene family, and reads without a unique V-gene family were excluded. To address suspected cross-contamination and a sequencing artifact, a later analysis removed several hundred highly shared, low-generation-probability nucleotide sequences. In a later analysis, a clonal expansion index was calculated for each public chain from normalized within-repertoire ranks of inferred template counts. In a later analysis, generation probabilities were computed with a VDJ recombination model fitted to out-of-frame rearrangements, and the resulting probabilities were checked against IGoR. Hypergeometric tests were used in a later analysis to score TCR-TCR, TCR-HLA and TCR-CMV co-occurrence, with a repertoire-size bias correction applied to the TCR pairs. False discovery rates were estimated in a later analysis by permuting HLA or CMV assignments 20 times. A later analysis grouped co-occurring TCRs with DBSCAN, adding TCRdist sequence similarity when clustering within HLA-allele-positive subsets. Repertoires with fewer than 30,000 or more than 120,000 public chains, plus five repertoires with anomalous nucleotide sharing, were excluded from co-occurrence clustering. The table comes from immuneACCESS by way of TCRdb, which keeps in-frame sequences with V and J called. Part of the clones is missing from these tables; in studies checked, under half for an unresolved V gene and the rest for unknown reasons. That table is the source of V, J and clone size, and D and trimming were worked out from the DNA. This sample lists around 280,000 clones; about 87% were detected once. Of the sample, roughly 2.3% falls within the top ten clones.

This sample was taken from a study of cytomegalovirus exposure and HLA in healthy donors (dated by TCRdb to the late 2010s). Context from the whole study: An earlier analysis of about 530 of the donors reported around 280 Gb of sequence data and about 120 million unique TCR beta sequences obtained from 150 million to 200 million T cells. An early release covering just under 650 HLA-typed donors comprised about 300 gigabases of sequencing data and around 85 million unique TCR sequences. The genetic ancestry cluster associated with self-reported Caucasian donors included approximately 85% of the roughly 400 genotyped donors. The study was designed to test whether signatures of past pathogen exposure could be identified by cataloging public T cell receptors. Using immunosequencing, the study profiled T cell repertoires from around 670 subjects and related those repertoires to cytomegalovirus serostatus. In addition to the first cohort of around 670 subjects, a separate validation cohort of about 120 different subjects was used. To predict cytomegalovirus infection status, the study combined high-throughput TCR immunosequencing, statistical association of individual TCRs with disease status, and machine learning. In a later analysis, previously published TCR beta repertoires from hundreds of donors were re-analyzed and high-resolution HLA genotyping was added so that TCR occurrence patterns could be studied. Rather than using new phenotypic data, the later analysis identified candidate immune exposures from TCR beta sequences and from how often those sequences occurred across donors. In an earlier analysis of 587 of the donors, high-throughput TCR beta sequencing was used to judge whether each TCR beta V gene segment behaved as functional or pseudogenic. Donor age, sex, ethnicity and CMV serostatus were compiled alongside the repertoire data. A later genetic analysis took genome-wide SNP genotypes for about 65% of the 666 donors and used that subset as a discovery cohort. Every discovery cohort repertoire had been produced on one sequencing platform. HLA typing covered class I and class II loci at four-digit resolution. Typing coverage varied by locus: roughly 629-630 donors for A, B, C, DRB1 and DQB1; more than 500 for DQA1; over 600 for DPA1; about 450 for DPB1. Four or five DR-DQ haplotypes were treated as single units for association and clustering because of strong linkage in the cohort. On average, roughly 250,000 unique TCR beta nucleotide sequences were sequenced per donor among a few hundred genotyped donors of the cohort, with 15% to 20% of those sequences being non-productive.

Results and caveats for the whole study, not just this receptor: Over 15 rarely observed V segments, including chromosome 9 orphons, were excluded from the earlier analysis of approximately 600 of the donors because counts were too low. In a later genetic analysis, fewer N-insertions in productive TCRs were reported among donors in an Asian-associated ancestry cluster than the approximately 670-donor mean. Some IMGT-functional V segments, including TRBV6-2 and TRBV6-3, could not be distinguished by the 87-base-pair reads and were therefore excluded. The classifier was reported to diagnose cytomegalovirus status with high specificity and sensitivity in both the original and validation cohorts. According to the authors, the approach could potentially be generalized to other disease states and immunological phenotypes. In a later analysis, HLA-associated TCR beta chains showed more clonal expansion and lower generation probabilities than non-associated chains that were equally common. According to a later analysis, most CMV-associated TCR beta chains appeared to be HLA-restricted, and the HLA associations seemed to be driven largely by CMV exposure. In vitro tests confirmed that a few of the cytomegalovirus-associated TCR beta chains recognize cytomegalovirus antigens. The sequencing pipeline was judged likely to have produced a cluster of highly shared sequence variants as a technical artifact. A total of around 150 TCR beta chains were listed by the study as associated with cytomegalovirus. Strong co-occurrence of HLA alleles, especially DR and DQ, made assigning TCR associations to individual alleles difficult. Correlated functional status among segregating V segments might be attributable to linkage disequilibrium, but an unknown experimental factor could not be ruled out. According to a later analysis, TCR association rates differed among HLA loci, with DRB1 alleles showing the most associated TCRs and HLA-C alleles showing the fewest. While some public TCRs were present in many individuals, most TCR sequences turned up only very rarely across donors. Roughly uniform sequencing depth across donors was assumed in presence/absence analyses, although this assumption may not hold. A later analysis associated about 17,000 TCR beta sequences with specific HLA alleles at a false discovery rate of 0.05. For the cohort, immune exposure information was limited to CMV serostatus. V-gene and J-gene trimming of TCR beta chains was associated with a missense DCLRE1C variant in a later genetic analysis, and the association was replicated in an independent cohort. A further reported finding was that TCR beta sequences accurately predicted the HLA-A and HLA-B alleles for most subjects in the first cohort. Because HLA typing was unavailable for some donors at each locus, only the typed subset was used in association tests. Broadly in line with IMGT annotations, most TCR beta V segments showed up in productive rearrangements about 90% or about 30% of the time in an earlier analysis of roughly 590 of the donors. This cohort had only TCR beta chains sequenced, and the lack of alpha or paired-chain data limited which features could be detected. A later analysis reported that several top co-occurrence clusters appeared linked to parvovirus B19, influenza, CMV and Epstein-Barr virus.

CDR1 and CDR2, looked up from the germline V gene, are SGHTA and FQGTGA. V is reduced by 3 bases and J by 0 bases, leaving a spacing of 12 bases between them. From the cysteine up to the phenylalanine, the CDR3 has a length of 15 residues. CDR3 DNA is the only sequence kept; it has 45 bases, read in frame from the first base. The cohort comprised approximately 700 healthy bone marrow donors. At the time of sampling, every cohort member was nominally healthy, though immune exposures that went unrecorded were likely present. The donor tested CMV seronegative and was one of the 352 seronegative cohort members. Each donor provided a peripheral blood sample, and peripheral blood mononuclear cells were used for TCR beta sequencing. The Qiagen DNeasy Blood Extraction Kit was used to extract genomic DNA from the blood cell samples.

The rearranged chain carries TRBV7-3 and TRBJ2-7; the D gene cannot be resolved reliably. The sequencing input was PBMCs. This TCR was recovered from a woman younger than 35 in good health and CMV-seronegative. The DNA reads as follows: TGTGCCAGCAGCTTTGGGTATTGGGCCTCCTACGAGCAGTACTTC. This codes for CASSFGYWASYEQYF.